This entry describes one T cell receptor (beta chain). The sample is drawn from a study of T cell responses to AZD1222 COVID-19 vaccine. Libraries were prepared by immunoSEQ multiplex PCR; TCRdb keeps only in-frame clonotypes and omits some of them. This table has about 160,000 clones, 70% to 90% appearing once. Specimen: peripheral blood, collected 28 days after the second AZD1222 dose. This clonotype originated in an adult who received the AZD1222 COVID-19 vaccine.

The DNA of the CDR3 is TGTGCCAGTAGGACAGGGGGGGTCAACACTGAAGCTTTCTTT. Translated: CASRTGGVNTEAFF. The rearrangement uses TRBV19 and TRBJ1-1; 9 bases agree with TRBD1. The CDR3 totals 14 residues. J gave up 2 bases and V 6 bases, and 4 bases lay outside the gene matches. Per the germline V gene, CDR1 is LNHDA and CDR2 is SQIVND (reference sequence).